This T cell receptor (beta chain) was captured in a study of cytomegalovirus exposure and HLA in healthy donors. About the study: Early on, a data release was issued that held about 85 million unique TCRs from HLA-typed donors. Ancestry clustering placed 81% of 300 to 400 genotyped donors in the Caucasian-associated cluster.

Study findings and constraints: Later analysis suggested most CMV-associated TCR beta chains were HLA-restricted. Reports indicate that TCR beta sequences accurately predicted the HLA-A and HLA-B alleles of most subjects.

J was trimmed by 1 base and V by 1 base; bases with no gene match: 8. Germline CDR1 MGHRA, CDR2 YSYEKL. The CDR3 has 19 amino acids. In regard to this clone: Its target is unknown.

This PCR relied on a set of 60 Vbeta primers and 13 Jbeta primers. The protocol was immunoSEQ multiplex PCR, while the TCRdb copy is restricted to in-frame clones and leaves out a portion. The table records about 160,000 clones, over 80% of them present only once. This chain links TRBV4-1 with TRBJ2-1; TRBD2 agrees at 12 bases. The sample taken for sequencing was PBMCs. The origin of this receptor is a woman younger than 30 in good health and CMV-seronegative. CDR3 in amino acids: CASSQGASGGVVSYNEQFF. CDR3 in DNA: TGCGCCAGCAGCCAAGGGGCTAGCGGGGGGGTCGTGTCCTACAATGAGCAGTTCTTC.